These T cell receptor beta chains were read from a single sample in a study of PD-L1 blockade in urothelial cancer. TCRdb's copy holds only in-frame clones and misses some; the assay was immunoSEQ multiplex PCR. The repertoire consists of tens of thousands of clones, with around 88% occurring once and the leading ten covering roughly 14%. Sequencing was performed on PBMCs, taken around atezolizumab (anti-PD-L1) treatment. These receptors all stem from a woman between 55 and 75 years old with urothelial cancer. Each CDR3 is given with its conserved first and last residue.

19 TRBJ2-2 TRBV10-1 CASSESRDRGHGNTGELFF
15 TRBJ1-4 TRBV5-6 CASSLQGATNEKLFF
13 TRBJ1-2 TRBV29-1 CSGLQGWGYGYTF
15 TRBJ1-4 TRBV6-5 CASSSTGATNEKLFF
15 TRBJ1-5 TRBV7-9 CASSLEVSGDQPQHF
15 TRBJ1-1 TRBV9 CASSAMQGGETEAFF
14 TRBJ2-5 TRBV5-4 CASSQTGEGETQYF
12 TRBJ2-1 TRBV7-3 CASSSPGLKLFF
16 TRBJ2-7 TRBV6-5 CASSYSPRQGPDEQYF
14 TRBJ2-7 TRBV7-9 CASSNRDSPYEQYF